Below are 31 T cell receptor beta chains sequenced from a single sample in a study of tumor-infiltrating lymphocytes in localized non-small cell lung cancer. Repertoires were generated with immunoSEQ multiplex PCR, while TCRdb's copy carries only in-frame clones and drops some. The data contain about 23,000 clones, roughly 63% of them singletons. The source material was lung tumor tissue. These receptor sequences come from a human donor with non-small cell lung cancer.

The V gene is TRBV29-1, the J gene TRBJ1-2, with 12 bases identical to TRBD1. Germline values: CDR1 SQVTM, CDR2 ANQGSEA. J gave up 12 bases and V 4 bases, and 24 bases lay outside the gene matches. The CDR3 is 18 residues long. The CDR3 nucleotides read TGCAGCGTTGTCATCCGCGGGACAGGGGGCATCCTAGGCCCGTACCACACCTTC. Residues: CSVVIRGTGGILGPYHTF.

The J gene is TRBJ2-3, the V gene TRBV6-1, with a possible D match to TRBD1 (5 bases). The ends were cut back, 2 bases at V and 4 bases at J, with 13 bases in the middle. The germline V gene has CDR1 MNHNS and CDR2 SASEGT. The CDR3 runs 15 residues. CDR3: CASSERGRAPDTQYF. CDR3 in DNA: TGTGCCAGCAGTGAAAGGGGAAGAGCCCCAGATACGCAGTATTTT.

V and J are TRBV6-1 and TRBJ2-1; no firm D call. This CDR3 comprises 18 residues. The V end was cut by 0 bases, the J end by 0 bases, with 15 bases between. Germline assignment: CDR1 MNHNS and CDR2 SASEGT. The CDR3 protein is CASSEALTMRSSYNEQFF. CDR3 DNA: TGTGCCAGCAGTGAAGCGTTGACCATGCGTAGCTCCTACAATGAGCAGTTCTTC.

The rearrangement uses TRBV5-6 and TRBJ1-1; D possibly corresponds to TRBD1 (6 bases). With 2 bases removed from V and 4 bases from J, the gap between germline ends came to 21 bases. Germline lookup yields CDR1 SGHDT and CDR2 YYEEEE. The CDR3 spans 17 residues. CDR3 residues: CASSFFDRIPSSTEAFF. The CDR3 nucleotides are TGTGCCAGCAGCTTCTTCGACAGGATTCCCTCAAGCACTGAAGCTTTCTTT.

The chain links TRBV23-1 to TRBJ2-7; 7 positions agree with TRBD2. TRBV23-1 is annotated as an ORF whose role is uncertain. With 0 bases clipped from V and 4 bases from J, the junction kept 9 bases outside the gene matches. This CDR3 is built from 16 residues. DNA of the CDR3: TGCGCCAGCAGTCAATCGGCCAGCGGGAAGGATTACGAGCAGTACTTC. It specifies CASSQSASGKDYEQYF.

In DNA form, the CDR3 reads TGTGCCAGCAGTGCTACATTGGGGGAGTTCTTC. Translation: CASSATLGEFF. V is TRBV28 and J is TRBJ2-1; D assignment may be TRBD1 or TRBD2 (5 bases each). The CDR3 runs to 11 residues. Trimming took 5 bases from V and 14 from J, leaving 13 bases between them. Germline lookup yields CDR1 MDHEN and CDR2 SYDVKM.

This clone has a single count. V usage is TRBV29-1 and J usage is TRBJ1-2; D unclear. The germline gives CDR1 SQVTM, CDR2 ANQGSEA. V was cut by 2 bases and J by 0 bases, with 10 bases left in between. The length of the CDR3 is 14 residues. CDR3 DNA: TGCAGCGTTGAAACAGTAGTCCCTAACTATGGCTACACCTTC. Amino acids: CSVETVVPNYGYTF.

The V call is TRBV9, the J call TRBJ2-3, with D possibly called TRBD1 or TRBD2 (6 bases each). Trimming removed 4 bases at V and 1 base at J, with 16 bases between. CDR1 and CDR2 (germline): SGDLS, YYNGEE. This CDR3 contains 16 residues. CDR3 in amino acids: CASSPEGGQGTDTQYF. The CDR3 DNA follows: TGTGCCAGCAGCCCAGAGGGGGGTCAAGGCACAGATACGCAGTATTTT.

The chain combines TRBV7-8 with TRBJ2-2; TRBD2 is a possible D gene (7 bases). CDR3 size: 15 residues. V lost 5 bases, J lost 7 bases, and 17 bases lay in between. Looked up from germline, CDR1 is SGHVS and CDR2 is FQNEAQ. CDR3 DNA sequence: TGTGCCAGCAGCCCCTGGGGGGGCATTAACGGGGAGCTGTTTTTT. Encoded protein: CASSPWGGINGELFF.

The V and J genes are TRBV19 and TRBJ1-1; D not resolved. The CDR3 has 13 amino acids. The germline CDR1 and CDR2 sequences are LNHDA and SQIVND (reference sequence). Trimming left V 6 bases short and J 4 bases short, with 12 bases between. The CDR3: CASSGFVGTEAFF. The CDR3 bases are TGTGCCAGTAGCGGGTTTGTAGGCACTGAAGCTTTCTTT.

V usage is TRBV5-6 and J usage is TRBJ2-1; D is perhaps TRBD1 (6 bases). V was shortened by 3 bases and J by 8 bases, with 15 bases between the two germline ends. In germline, CDR1 is SGHDT, CDR2 YYEEEE. This CDR3 has 14 amino acids. The CDR3 DNA follows: TGTGCCAGCAGCTCCCTGACGACAGGTTATGAGCAGTTCTTC. It encodes CASSSLTTGYEQFF. Complete variable domain (other parts from reference TRBV5-6 and TRBJ2-1): DAGVTQSPTHLIKTRGQQVTLRCSPKSGHDTVSWYQQALGQGPQFIFQYYEEEERQRGNFPDRFSGHQFPNYSSELNVNALLLGDSALYLCASSSLTTGYEQFFGPGTRLTVL.

This clone was seen just once. This chain's CDR3 is CASSLGQGVETQYF. The CDR3 DNA reads as TGTGCCAGCAGCTTAGGACAGGGAGTCGAGACCCAGTACTTC. The chain carries TRBV7-9 and TRBJ2-5; 7 nucleotides agree with TRBD1. The germline V gene encodes CDR1 SEHNR and CDR2 FQNEAQ (reference sequence). This CDR3 region has 14 residues. J was trimmed by 5 bases and V by 1 base; bases with no gene match: 4.

This rearrangement joins TRBV20-1 to TRBJ1-2; D perhaps matches TRBD1 (6 bases). CDR3 length: 10 amino acids. V lost 6 bases, J lost 4 bases, and 6 bases lay in between. The germline V gene has CDR1 DFQATT and CDR2 SNEGSKA (reference sequence). The CDR3 region is CSADSYGYTF. CDR3 bases: TGCAGTGCGGACAGCTATGGCTACACCTTC.

This clone showed up just a few times. As DNA, the CDR3 is TGTGCCAGCAGTTTAGGCGGGAGTCGGTACGAGCAGTACTTC. It is translated as CASSLGGSRYEQYF. V gene TRBV28 combines with J gene TRBJ2-7, with TRBD2 identical over 7 bases. The J segment lost 4 bases and the V segment lost 2 bases, leaving 5 bases of the junction unmatched. This CDR3 comprises 14 residues. The germline CDR1 and CDR2 sequences are MDHEN and SYDVKM.

The chain has TRBV27 and TRBJ1-5, with D possibly matching TRBD1 (5 bases). This CDR3 has 16 residues. The V gene's germline CDR1 is MNHEY and CDR2 SMNVEV (reference sequence). The V end lost 5 bases, the J end lost 6 bases, and 20 bases lay between the germline ends. CDR3 coding DNA: TGTGCCAGCAGTCCCTGGGGAACGACCGGGGGTCAGCCCCAGCATTTT. Encoded protein: CASSPWGTTGGQPQHF.

This chain connects TRBV6-1 to TRBJ2-1; the D gene is possibly TRBD2 (6 bases). The ends were cut back, 2 bases at V and 5 bases at J, with 13 bases in the middle. Looked up from germline, CDR1 is MNHNS and CDR2 is SASEGT. The CDR3 sequence is 15 residues long. CDR3 bases: TGTGCCAGCAGTGAACTGGAGGGAGTCGACAATGAGCAGTTCTTC. Its translation: CASSELEGVDNEQFF.

This clone appeared a single time. The gene calls are TRBV2 and TRBJ1-3; possibly TRBD1 for D (6 bases). The CDR3 extends over 13 amino acids. Germline V gives CDR1 SNHLY, CDR2 FYNNEI. With 4 bases removed from V and 3 bases from J, the gap between germline ends came to 7 bases. The DNA for the CDR3 is TGTGCCAGCAGTGGGGACATTGGAAACACCATATATTTT. Amino acids: CASSGDIGNTIYF.

This clone was observed a handful of times. The chain combines TRBV20-1 with TRBJ2-5; D gene uncertain. CDR1 and CDR2 from the germline V gene are DFQATT and SNEGSKA (reference sequence). V lost 3 bases and J lost 5, with 7 bases in between. The CDR3 is 11 amino acids. In nucleotides, the CDR3 is TGCAGTGCTAGGGCTACGGAGACCCAGTACTTC. Translated, it gives CSARATETQYF.

This clone was picked up a small number of times. This chain joins TRBV9 and TRBJ2-3; 7 nucleotides line up with TRBD2. CDR3 size: 14 residues. Trimming removed 2 bases from V and 5 bases from J; junction bases left unmatched: 5. Per the germline V gene, CDR1 is SGDLS and CDR2 is YYNGEE. This CDR3 reads CASSVGGWVDTQYF. CDR3 nucleotide sequence: TGTGCCAGCAGCGTGGGGGGGTGGGTAGATACGCAGTATTTT. Using reference TRBV9 and TRBJ2-3 for the parts outside the CDR3, the full variable domain is DSGVTQTPKHLITATGQRVTLRCSPRSGDLSVYWYQQSLDQGLQFLIQYYNGEERAKGNILERFSAQQFPDLHSELNLSSLELGDSALYFCASSVGGWVDTQYFGPGTRLTVL.

J is TRBJ2-3 and V is TRBV5-4, with TRBD2 matching 12 bases. J gave up 5 bases and V 4 bases, and 5 bases lay outside the gene matches. Germline V gene data show CDR1 as SGHNT and CDR2 as YYREEE (reference sequence). The CDR3 length is 15 residues. The CDR3 nucleotides are TGTGCCAGCAGCCAGACTAGCGGGAGTCGAGATACGCAGTATTTT. It translates to CASSQTSGSRDTQYF.

The chain is built from TRBV10-1 and TRBJ2-1; 7 nucleotides line up with TRBD2. The germline V gene encodes CDR1 WNHNN and CDR2 SYGVQD (reference sequence). V dropped 4 bases and J dropped 6; count of bases not matched to a gene: 3. CDR3 length equals 13 residues. DNA of the CDR3: TGCGCCAGCAGTGGAGCGGGGCCCAATGAGCAGTTCTTC. Translation gives CASSGAGPNEQFF.

The V call is TRBV5-1, the J call TRBJ1-1; possibly TRBD1 for D (6 bases). The CDR3 is 15 amino acids. V was shortened by 4 bases and J by 5 bases, with 18 bases between the two germline ends. Germline V gene sequence: CDR1 SGHRS, CDR2 YFSETQ. Written as DNA, the CDR3 is TGCGCCAGCAGCGAAAACAGGGAATCAGAGACTGAAGCTTTCTTT. Translating gives CASSENRESETEAFF.

This clone was counted only a few times. The rearrangement links TRBV29-1 to TRBJ2-2; D is ambiguous. The CDR3 extends over 12 amino acids. Germline CDR1 SQVTM, CDR2 ANQGSEA. Between the trimmed V and J ends, which lost 2 bases and 6 bases, there was a span of 7 bases. CDR3 loop: CSVESQAGELFF. The CDR3 DNA is TGCAGCGTTGAATCCCAGGCCGGGGAGCTGTTTTTT.

The DNA of the CDR3 is TGTGCCAGCAGCTTAGTAGACGGATCCTACGAGCAGTACTTC. Translation gives CASSLVDGSYEQYF. The chain couples TRBV11-2 to TRBJ2-7; D call uncertain. Trimming removed 1 base from V and 1 base from J, with 8 bases in between. The germline V gene has CDR1 SGHAT and CDR2 FQNNGV. The CDR3 runs to 14 residues. The variable domain in full, with the rest retrieved from reference TRBV11-2 and TRBJ2-7, is EAGVAQSPRYKIIEKRQSVAFWCNPISGHATLYWYQQILGQGPKLLIQFQNNGVVDDSQLPKDRFSAERLKGVDSTLKIQPAKLEDSAVYLCASSLVDGSYEQYFGPGTRLTVT.

The chain combines TRBV4-2 with TRBJ2-3; 14 bases are shared with TRBD2. Germline CDR1 and CDR2: LGHNA and YNFKEQ. The CDR3 runs 18 residues. V trimming: 4 bases; J trimming: 3 bases; junction bases outside the gene matches: 9. CDR3 nucleotides: TGTGCCAGCAGCCTCTCCGGGACTAGCGGGAGTAGGACAGATACGCAGTATTTT. Translating it yields CASSLSGTSGSRTDTQYF.

The J gene is TRBJ1-5, the V gene TRBV10-2; D is unclear. The V end lost 5 bases, the J end lost 4 bases, and 15 bases lay between the germline ends. There are 15 residues in the CDR3. The germline gives CDR1 WSHSY, CDR2 SAAADI. CDR3 sequence: CASSSGTVPNQPQHF. CDR3 nucleotide sequence: TGCGCCAGCAGTTCGGGAACGGTGCCAAATCAGCCCCAGCATTTT.

This clone was recorded once. V and J are TRBV5-6 and TRBJ2-7; TRBD2 matches 9 bases. Germline CDR1 and CDR2: SGHDT and YYEEEE. The CDR3 consists of 14 residues. With 3 bases clipped from V and 4 bases from J, the junction kept 5 bases outside the gene matches. Written as DNA, the CDR3 is TGTGCCAGCAGCTCTAGCGGGACCGGGTACGAGCAGTACTTC. Translated, it gives CASSSSGTGYEQYF.

The chain has TRBV9 and TRBJ2-1; no definite D call. V was pared by 9 bases and J by 0 bases, with 22 bases between. Germline V gives CDR1 SGDLS, CDR2 YYNGEE. This CDR3 has 17 residues. CDR3 nucleotides: TGTGCCATCCGACGAGGAAAAGGATCTTGCTCCTACAATGAGCAGTTCTTC. Translating gives CAIRRGKGSCSYNEQFF.

In its sample, this clone is medium-sized (0.01 to 0.1%). This chain joins TRBV28 and TRBJ2-7; D is uncertain. Germline V gene lookup returns CDR1 MDHEN and CDR2 SYDVKM. The CDR3 length is 14 residues. V shed 7 bases and J shed 7 bases, with 20 bases lying between them. CDR3 in amino acids: CASITWSRSGEQYF. In DNA, the CDR3 is TGTGCCAGCATTACCTGGTCCCGGTCCGGAGAGCAGTACTTC.

The chain links TRBV9 to TRBJ2-3; 8 bases map to TRBD1. The V and J ends lost 3 bases and 0 bases, in that order; junction bases with no gene match: 9. CDR3 length: 17 residues. CDR1 is SGDLS and CDR2 is YYNGEE in the germline V gene. CDR3 DNA: TGTGCCAGCAGCGCAGAAGCAGGGGGCGGAAGCACAGATACGCAGTATTTT. This sequence encodes CASSAEAGGGSTDTQYF.

The chain couples TRBV2 to TRBJ1-1; the D gene is possibly TRBD1 (5 bases). Trimming pared 2 bases from V and 5 bases from J, leaving 9 bases between. CDR3 length equals 13 residues. Germline lookup yields CDR1 SNHLY and CDR2 FYNNEI. CDR3 sequence: CASSERGRTEAFF. DNA for the CDR3: TGTGCCAGCAGTGAAAGGGGAAGGACTGAAGCTTTCTTT.